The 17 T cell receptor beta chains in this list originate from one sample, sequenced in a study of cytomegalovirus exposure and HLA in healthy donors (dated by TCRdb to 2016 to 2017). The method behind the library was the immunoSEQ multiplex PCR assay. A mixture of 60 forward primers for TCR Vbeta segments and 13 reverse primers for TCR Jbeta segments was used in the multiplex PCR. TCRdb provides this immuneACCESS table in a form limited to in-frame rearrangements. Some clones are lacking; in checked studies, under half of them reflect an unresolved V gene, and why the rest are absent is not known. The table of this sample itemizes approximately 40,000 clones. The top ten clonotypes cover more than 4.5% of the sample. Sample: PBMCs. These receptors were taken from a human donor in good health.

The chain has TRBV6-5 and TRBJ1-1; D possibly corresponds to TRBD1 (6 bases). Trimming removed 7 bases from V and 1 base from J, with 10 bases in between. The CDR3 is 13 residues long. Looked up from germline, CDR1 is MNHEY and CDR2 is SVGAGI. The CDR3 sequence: CASTLTGNTEAFF. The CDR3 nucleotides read TGTGCCAGCACCTTGACAGGGAACACTGAAGCTTTCTTT.

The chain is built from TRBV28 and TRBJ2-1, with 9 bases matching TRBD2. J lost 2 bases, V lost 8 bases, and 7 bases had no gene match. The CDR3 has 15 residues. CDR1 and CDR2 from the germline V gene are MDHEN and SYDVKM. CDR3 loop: CASGKLAGAYNEQFF. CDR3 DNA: TGTGCCAGCGGGAAGTTAGCGGGGGCCTACAATGAGCAGTTCTTC.

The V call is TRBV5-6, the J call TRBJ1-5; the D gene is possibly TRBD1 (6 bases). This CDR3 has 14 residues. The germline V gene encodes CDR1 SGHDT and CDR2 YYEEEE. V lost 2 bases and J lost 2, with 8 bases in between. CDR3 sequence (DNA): TGTGCCAGCAGCTTACAGGGCCGCAATCAGCCCCAGCATTTT. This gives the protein CASSLQGRNQPQHF.

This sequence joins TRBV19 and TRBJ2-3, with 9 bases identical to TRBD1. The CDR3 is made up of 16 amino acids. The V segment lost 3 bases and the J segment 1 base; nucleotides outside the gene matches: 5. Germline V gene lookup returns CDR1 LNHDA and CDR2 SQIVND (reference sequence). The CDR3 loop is CASSIPDRGGTDTQYF. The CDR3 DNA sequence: TGTGCCAGTAGTATTCCGGACAGGGGAGGCACAGATACGCAGTATTTT.

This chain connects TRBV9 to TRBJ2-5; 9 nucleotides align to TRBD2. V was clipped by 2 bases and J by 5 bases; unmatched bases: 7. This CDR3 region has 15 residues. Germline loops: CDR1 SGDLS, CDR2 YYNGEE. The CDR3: CASSVGAGGGETQYF. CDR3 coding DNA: TGTGCCAGCAGCGTCGGAGCGGGGGGCGGGGAGACCCAGTACTTC.

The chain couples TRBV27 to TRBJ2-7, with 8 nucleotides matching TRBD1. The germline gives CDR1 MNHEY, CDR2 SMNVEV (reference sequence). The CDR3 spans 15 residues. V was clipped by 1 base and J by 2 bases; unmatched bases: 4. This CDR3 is CASSLYQGQAYEQYF. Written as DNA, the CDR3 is TGTGCCAGCAGTTTATATCAGGGACAGGCCTACGAGCAGTACTTC.

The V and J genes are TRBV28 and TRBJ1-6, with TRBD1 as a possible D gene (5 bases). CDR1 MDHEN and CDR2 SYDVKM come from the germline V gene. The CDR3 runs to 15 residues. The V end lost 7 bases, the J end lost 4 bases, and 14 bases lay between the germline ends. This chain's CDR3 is CASIRGGEYNSPLHF. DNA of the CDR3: TGTGCCAGCATCCGGGGAGGGGAGTATAATTCACCCCTCCACTTT.

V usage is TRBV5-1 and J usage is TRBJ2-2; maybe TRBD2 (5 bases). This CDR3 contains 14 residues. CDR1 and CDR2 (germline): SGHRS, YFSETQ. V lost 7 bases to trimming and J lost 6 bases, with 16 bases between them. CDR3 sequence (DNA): TGCGCCAGCGCCCGTGAGGGAAAGGCCGGGGAGCTGTTTTTT. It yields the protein CASAREGKAGELFF.

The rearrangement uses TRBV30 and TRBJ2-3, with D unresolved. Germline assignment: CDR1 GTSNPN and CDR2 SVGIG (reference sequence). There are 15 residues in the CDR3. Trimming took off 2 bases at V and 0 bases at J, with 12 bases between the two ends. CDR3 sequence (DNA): TGTGCCTGGAGTTTTCCGGGTTCTAGCACAGATACGCAGTATTTT. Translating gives CAWSFPGSSTDTQYF.

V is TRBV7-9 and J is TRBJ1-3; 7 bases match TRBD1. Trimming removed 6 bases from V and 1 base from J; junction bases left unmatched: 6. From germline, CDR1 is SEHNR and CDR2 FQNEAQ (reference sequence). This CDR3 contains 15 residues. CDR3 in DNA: TGTGCCAGCAGTAGCCGGGACAGATCTGGAAACACCATATATTTT. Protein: CASSSRDRSGNTIYF.

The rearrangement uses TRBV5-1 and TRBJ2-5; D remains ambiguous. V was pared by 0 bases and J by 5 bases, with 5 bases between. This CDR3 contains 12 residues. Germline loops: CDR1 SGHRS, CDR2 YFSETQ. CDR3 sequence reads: CASSLALETQYF. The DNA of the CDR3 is TGCGCCAGCAGCTTGGCCTTGGAGACCCAGTACTTC.

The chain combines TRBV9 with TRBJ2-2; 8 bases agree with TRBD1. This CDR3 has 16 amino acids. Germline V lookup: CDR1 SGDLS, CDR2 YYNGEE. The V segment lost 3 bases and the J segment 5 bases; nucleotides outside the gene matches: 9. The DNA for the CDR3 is TGTGCCAGCAGCGACTTTCAGGGGGCGCGGACCGGGGAGCTGTTTTTT. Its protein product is CASSDFQGARTGELFF.

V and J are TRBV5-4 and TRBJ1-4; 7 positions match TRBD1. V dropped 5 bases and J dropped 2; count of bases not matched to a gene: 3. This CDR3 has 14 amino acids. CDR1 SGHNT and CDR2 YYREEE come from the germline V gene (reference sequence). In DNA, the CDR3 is TGTGCCAGCAGGTCGACAGGGACTAATGAAAAACTGTTTTTT. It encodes CASRSTGTNEKLFF. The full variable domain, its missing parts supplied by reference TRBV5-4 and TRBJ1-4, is ETGVTQSPTHLIKTRGQQVTLRCSSQSGHNTVSWYQQALGQGPQFIFQYYREEENGRGNFPPRFSGLQFPNYSSELNVNALELDDSALYLCASRSTGTNEKLFFGSGTQLSVL.

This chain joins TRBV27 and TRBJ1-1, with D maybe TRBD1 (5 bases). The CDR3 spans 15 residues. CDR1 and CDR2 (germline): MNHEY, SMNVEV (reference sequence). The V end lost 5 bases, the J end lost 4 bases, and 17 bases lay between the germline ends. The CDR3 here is CASSATGRVATEAFF. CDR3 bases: TGTGCCAGCAGTGCTACAGGTCGGGTGGCCACTGAAGCTTTCTTT.

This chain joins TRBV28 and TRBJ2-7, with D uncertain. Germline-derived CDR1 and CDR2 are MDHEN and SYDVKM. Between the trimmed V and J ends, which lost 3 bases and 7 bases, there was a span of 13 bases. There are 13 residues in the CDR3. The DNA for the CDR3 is TGTGCCAGCAGTTTGACTGCCGCCTGGGAGCAGTACTTC. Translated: CASSLTAAWEQYF. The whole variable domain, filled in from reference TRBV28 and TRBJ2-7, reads DVKVTQSSRYLVKRTGEKVFLECVQDMDHENMFWYRQDPGLGLRLIYFSYDVKMKEKGDIPEGYSVSREKKERFSLILESASTNQTSMYLCASSLTAAWEQYFGPGTRLTVT.

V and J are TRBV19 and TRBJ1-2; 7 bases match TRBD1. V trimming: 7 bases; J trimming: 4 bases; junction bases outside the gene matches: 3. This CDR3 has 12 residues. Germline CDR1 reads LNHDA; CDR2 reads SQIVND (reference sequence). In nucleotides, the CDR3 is TGTGCCAGTACCCGGGACAGCTATGGCTACACCTTC. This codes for CASTRDSYGYTF.

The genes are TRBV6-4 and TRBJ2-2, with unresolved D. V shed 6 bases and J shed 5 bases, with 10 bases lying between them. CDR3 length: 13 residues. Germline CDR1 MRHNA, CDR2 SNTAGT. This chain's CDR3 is CASSSARTGELFF. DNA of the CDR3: TGTGCCAGCAGCTCGGCGAGGACCGGGGAGCTGTTTTTT.